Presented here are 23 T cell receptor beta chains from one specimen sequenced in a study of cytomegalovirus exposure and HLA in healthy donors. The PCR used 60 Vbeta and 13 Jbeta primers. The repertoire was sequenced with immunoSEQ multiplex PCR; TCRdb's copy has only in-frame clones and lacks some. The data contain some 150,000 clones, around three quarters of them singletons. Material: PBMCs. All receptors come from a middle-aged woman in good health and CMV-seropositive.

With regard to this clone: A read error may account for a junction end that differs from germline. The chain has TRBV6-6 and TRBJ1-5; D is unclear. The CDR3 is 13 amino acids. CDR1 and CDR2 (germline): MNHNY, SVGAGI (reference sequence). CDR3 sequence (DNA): TGTGCCAGCAGCTACTTGAGAAATCAGCCCCAGCATTTT. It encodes CASSYLRNQPQHF.

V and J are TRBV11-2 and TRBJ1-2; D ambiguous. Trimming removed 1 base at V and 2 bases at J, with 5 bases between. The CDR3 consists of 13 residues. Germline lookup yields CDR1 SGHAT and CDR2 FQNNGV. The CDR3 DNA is TGTGCCAGCAGCTTAGGTAGAAACTATGGCTACACCTTC. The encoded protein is CASSLGRNYGYTF. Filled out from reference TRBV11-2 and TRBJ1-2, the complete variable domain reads EAGVAQSPRYKIIEKRQSVAFWCNPISGHATLYWYQQILGQGPKLLIQFQNNGVVDDSQLPKDRFSAERLKGVDSTLKIQPAKLEDSAVYLCASSLGRNYGYTFGSGTRLTVV.

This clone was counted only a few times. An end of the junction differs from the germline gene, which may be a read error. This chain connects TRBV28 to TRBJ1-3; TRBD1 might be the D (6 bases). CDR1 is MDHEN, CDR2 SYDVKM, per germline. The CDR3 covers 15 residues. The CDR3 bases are TGTGCCAGCGGTTTGATATTAGGGGGAAGAAACACCATATATTTT. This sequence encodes CASGLILGGRNTIYF.

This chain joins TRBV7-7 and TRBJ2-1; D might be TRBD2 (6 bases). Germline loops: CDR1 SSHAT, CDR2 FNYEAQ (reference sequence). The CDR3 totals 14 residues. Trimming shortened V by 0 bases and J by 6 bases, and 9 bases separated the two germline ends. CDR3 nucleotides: TGTGCCAGCAGCTTAGCTCGGGGGAGCAATGAGCAGTTCTTC. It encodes CASSLARGSNEQFF.

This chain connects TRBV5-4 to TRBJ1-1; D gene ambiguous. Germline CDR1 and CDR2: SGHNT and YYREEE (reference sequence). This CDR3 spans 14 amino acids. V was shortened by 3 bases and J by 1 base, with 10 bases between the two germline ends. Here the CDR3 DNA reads TGTGCCAGCAGCTCGTTAACAGCGAACACTGAAGCTTTCTTT. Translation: CASSSLTANTEAFF.

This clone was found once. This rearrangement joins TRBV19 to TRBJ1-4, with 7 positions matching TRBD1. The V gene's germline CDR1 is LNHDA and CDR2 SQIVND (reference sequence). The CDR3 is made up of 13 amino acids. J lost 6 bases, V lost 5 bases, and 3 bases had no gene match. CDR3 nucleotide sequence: TGTGCCAGTAGTGGGACAGTACATGAAAAACTGTTTTTT. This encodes CASSGTVHEKLFF. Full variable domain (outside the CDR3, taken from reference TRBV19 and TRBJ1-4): DGGITQSPKYLFRKEGQNVTLSCEQNLNHDAMYWYRQDPGQGLRLIYYSQIVNDFQKGDIAEGYSVSREKKESFPLTVTSAQKNPTAFYLCASSGTVHEKLFFGSGTQLSVL.

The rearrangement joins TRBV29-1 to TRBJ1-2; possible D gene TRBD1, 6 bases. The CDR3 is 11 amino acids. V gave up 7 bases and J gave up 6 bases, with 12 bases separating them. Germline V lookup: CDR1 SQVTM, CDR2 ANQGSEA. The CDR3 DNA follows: TGCAGCGCCAAGGGGGGGCATGGCTACACCTTC. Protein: CSAKGGHGYTF.

The CDR3 here is CASRTFAGSPLHF. The CDR3, as DNA: TGTGCCAGCAGAACTTTCGCCGGTTCACCCCTCCACTTT. The chain uses TRBV6-5 and TRBJ1-6; no firm D call. The CDR3 totals 13 residues. Germline V gene lookup returns CDR1 MNHEY and CDR2 SVGAGI. Deletions cut 6 bases from V and 9 bases from J, with 12 bases between.

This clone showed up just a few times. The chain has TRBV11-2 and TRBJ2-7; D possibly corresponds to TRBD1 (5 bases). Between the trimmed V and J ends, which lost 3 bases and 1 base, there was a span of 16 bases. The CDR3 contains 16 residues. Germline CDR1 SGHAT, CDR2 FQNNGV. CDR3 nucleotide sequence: TGTGCCAGCAGCTTTACTCAGTCGGACAAGTCCTACGAGCAGTACTTC. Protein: CASSFTQSDKSYEQYF.

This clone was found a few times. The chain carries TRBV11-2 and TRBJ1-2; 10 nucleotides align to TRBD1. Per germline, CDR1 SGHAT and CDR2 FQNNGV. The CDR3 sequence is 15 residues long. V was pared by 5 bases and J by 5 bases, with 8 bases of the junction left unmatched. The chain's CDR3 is CASSIGTGEFYGYTF. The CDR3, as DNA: TGTGCCAGCAGCATAGGGACAGGGGAGTTTTATGGCTACACCTTC.

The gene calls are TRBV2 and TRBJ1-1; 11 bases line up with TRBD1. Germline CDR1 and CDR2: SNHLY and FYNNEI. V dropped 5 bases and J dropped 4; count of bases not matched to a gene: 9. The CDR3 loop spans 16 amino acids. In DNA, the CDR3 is TGTGCCAGCAGTTCACGGACAGGGGGCTCGGGCACTGAAGCTTTCTTT. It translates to CASSSRTGGSGTEAFF. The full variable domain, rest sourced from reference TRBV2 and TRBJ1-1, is EPEVTQTPSHQVTQMGQEVILRCVPISNHLYFYWYRQILGQKVEFLVSFYNNEISEKSEIFDDQFSVERPDGSNFTLKIRSTKLEDSAMYFCASSSRTGGSGTEAFFGQGTRLTVV.

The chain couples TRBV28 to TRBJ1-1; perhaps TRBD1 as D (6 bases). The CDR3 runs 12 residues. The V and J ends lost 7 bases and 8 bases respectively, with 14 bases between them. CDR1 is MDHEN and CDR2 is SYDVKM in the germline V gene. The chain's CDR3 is CASTQRGSEAFF. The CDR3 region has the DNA TGTGCCAGCACCCAGAGGGGGAGCGAAGCTTTCTTT.

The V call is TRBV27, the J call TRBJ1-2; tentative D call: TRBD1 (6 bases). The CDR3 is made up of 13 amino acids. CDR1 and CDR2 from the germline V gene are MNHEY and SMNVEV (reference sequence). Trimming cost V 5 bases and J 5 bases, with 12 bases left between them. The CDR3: CASSPTGFYGYTF. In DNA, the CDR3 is TGTGCCAGCAGTCCTACAGGGTTTTATGGCTACACCTTC.

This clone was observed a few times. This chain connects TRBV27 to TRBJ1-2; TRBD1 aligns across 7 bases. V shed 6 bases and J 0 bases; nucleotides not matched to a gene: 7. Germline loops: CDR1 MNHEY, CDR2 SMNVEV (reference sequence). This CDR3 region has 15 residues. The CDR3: CASRRQGPTNYGYTF. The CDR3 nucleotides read TGTGCCAGCAGGCGACAGGGCCCCACTAACTATGGCTACACCTTC.

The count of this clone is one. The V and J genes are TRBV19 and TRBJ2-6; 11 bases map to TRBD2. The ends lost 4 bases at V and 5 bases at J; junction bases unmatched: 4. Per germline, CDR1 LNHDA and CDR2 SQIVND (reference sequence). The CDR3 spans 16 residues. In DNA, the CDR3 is TGTGCCAGTAGTAGGGGACTAGCGGCACGGGCCAACGTCCTGACTTTC. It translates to CASSRGLAARANVLTF.

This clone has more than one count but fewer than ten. The CDR3 reads CASRQTGNTGELFF. Here the CDR3 DNA reads TGTGCCAGCAGGCAGACAGGGAACACCGGGGAGCTGTTTTTT. The gene calls are TRBV2 and TRBJ2-2, with D possibly TRBD1 on 6 matching bases. This CDR3 comprises 14 residues. Trimming stripped 6 bases from V and 1 base from J, with 9 bases between. The V gene's germline CDR1 is SNHLY and CDR2 FYNNEI.

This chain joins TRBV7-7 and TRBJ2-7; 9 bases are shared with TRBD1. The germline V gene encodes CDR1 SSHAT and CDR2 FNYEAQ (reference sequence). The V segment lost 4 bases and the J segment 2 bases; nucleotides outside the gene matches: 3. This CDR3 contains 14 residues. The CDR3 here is CASSSGTGPYEQYF. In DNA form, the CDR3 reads TGTGCCAGCAGCTCCGGGACAGGGCCCTACGAGCAGTACTTC.

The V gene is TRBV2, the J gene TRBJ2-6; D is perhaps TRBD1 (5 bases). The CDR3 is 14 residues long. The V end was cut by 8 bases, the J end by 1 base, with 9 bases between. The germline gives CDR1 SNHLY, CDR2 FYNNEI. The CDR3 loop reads CASRAGSGANVLTF. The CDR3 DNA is TGTGCCAGCCGTGCAGGGTCTGGGGCCAACGTCCTGACTTTC.

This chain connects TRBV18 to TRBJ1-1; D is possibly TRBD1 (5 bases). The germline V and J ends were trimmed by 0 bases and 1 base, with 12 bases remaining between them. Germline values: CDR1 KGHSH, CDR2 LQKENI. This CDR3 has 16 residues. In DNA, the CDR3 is TGTGCCAGCTCACCACCGGTCGGGGGGGAGAACACTGAAGCTTTCTTT. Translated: CASSPPVGGENTEAFF. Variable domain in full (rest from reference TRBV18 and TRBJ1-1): NAGVMQNPRHLVRRRGQEARLRCSPMKGHSHVYWYRQLPEEGLKFMVYLQKENIIDESGMPKERFSAEFPKEGPSILRIQQVVRGDSAAYFCASSPPVGGENTEAFFGQGTRLTVV.

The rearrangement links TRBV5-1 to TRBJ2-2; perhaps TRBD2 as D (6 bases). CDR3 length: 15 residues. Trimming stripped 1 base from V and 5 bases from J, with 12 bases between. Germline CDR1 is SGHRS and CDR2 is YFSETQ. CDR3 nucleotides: TGCGCCAGCAGCTTGATTCTCCTAGCGACCGGGGAGCTGTTTTTT. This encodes CASSLILLATGELFF.

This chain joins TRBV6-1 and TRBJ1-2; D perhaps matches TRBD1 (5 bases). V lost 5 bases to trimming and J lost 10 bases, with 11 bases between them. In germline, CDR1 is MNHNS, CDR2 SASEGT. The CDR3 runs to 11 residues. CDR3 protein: CASSPDSSYTF. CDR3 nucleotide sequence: TGTGCCAGCAGTCCAGACAGCTCCTACACCTTC.

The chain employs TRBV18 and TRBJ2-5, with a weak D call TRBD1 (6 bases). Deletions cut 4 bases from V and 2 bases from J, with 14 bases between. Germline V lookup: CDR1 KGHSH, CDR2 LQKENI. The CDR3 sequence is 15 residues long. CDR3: CASSLTGSGQETQYF. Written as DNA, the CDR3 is TGTGCCAGCTCACTGACAGGTAGTGGACAAGAGACCCAGTACTTC.

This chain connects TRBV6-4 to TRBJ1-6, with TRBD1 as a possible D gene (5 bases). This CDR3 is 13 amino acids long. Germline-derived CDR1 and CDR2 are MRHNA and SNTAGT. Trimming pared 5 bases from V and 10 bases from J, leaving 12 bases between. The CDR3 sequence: CASSPARGSPLHF. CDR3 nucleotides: TGTGCCAGCAGTCCCGCCCGGGGGTCACCCCTCCACTTT.